This T cell receptor beta chain was identified during a study of T cells in Graves' hyperthyroidism and ophthalmopathy. RNA transcripts gave rise to amplified TCR beta CDR3 regions. The HTBI primer set drove a first-round RT-PCR of the TCR CDR3. TCRdb re-called the multiplex PCR reads with MiXCR, one entry per CDR3 protein. This table holds 600,000 to 850,000 distinct CDR3 sequences, around 19% found once. Looked up from germline, CDR1 is SGHAT and CDR2 is FQNNGV. V dropped 5 bases and J dropped 1 base, with 14 bases sitting between them. This CDR3 contains 16 residues. This clonotype showed up many times.

The TCR originated in a woman between 50 and 59 years old with Graves' hyperthyroidism that later progressed to Graves' ophthalmopathy. The chain couples TRBV11-2 to TRBJ2-2, with D perhaps given as TRBD1 or TRBD2 (5 bases each). Specimen: blood. The CDR3 sequence is CASSPPGTENTGELFF. CDR3 in DNA: TGTGCCAGCAGCCCCCCGGGGACCGAGAACACCGGGGAGCTGTTTTTT. Full variable domain (rest looked up from reference TRBV11-2 and TRBJ2-2): EAGVAQSPRYKIIEKRQSVAFWCNPISGHATLYWYQQILGQGPKLLIQFQNNGVVDDSQLPKDRFSAERLKGVDSTLKIQPAKLEDSAVYLCASSPPGTENTGELFFGEGSRLTVL.